The clone carrying this T cell receptor (beta chain) was seen repeatedly, ten times or more. TCRdb re-analysed the 5' RACE reads in MiXCR, keeping a single row per CDR3 protein. The data contain under 300,000 distinct CDR3 sequences, 6.9% of them singletons. This entry is derived from a study of T cells after yellow fever vaccination. This CDR3 is built from 8 residues. In germline, CDR1 is DFQATT, CDR2 SNEGSKA (reference sequence). The chain is built from TRBV20-1 and TRBJ1-2, with D unclear. The receptor's source is a young man who received the YFV17D yellow fever vaccine. The input for sequencing was CD4+ T cells sorted from PBMCs, taken 15 days after the yellow fever booster vaccination. The CDR3 DNA reads as TGCAGCCTAGGTGGCTACACCTTC. As protein: CSLGGYTF.